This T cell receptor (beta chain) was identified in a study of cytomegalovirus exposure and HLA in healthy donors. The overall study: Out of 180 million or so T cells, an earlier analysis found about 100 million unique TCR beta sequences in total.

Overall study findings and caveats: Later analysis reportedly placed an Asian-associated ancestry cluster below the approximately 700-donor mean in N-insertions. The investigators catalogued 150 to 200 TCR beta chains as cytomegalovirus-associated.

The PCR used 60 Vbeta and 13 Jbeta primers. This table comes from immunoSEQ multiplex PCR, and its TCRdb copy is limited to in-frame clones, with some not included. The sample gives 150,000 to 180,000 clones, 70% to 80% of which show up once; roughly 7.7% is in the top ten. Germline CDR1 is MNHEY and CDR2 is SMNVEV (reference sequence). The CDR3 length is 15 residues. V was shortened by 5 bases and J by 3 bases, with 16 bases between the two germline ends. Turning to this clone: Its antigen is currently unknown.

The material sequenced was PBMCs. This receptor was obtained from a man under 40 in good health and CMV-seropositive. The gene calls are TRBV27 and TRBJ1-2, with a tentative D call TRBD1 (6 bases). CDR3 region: CASSNSRQVHYGYTF. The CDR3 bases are TGTGCCAGCAGTAACTCCCGACAGGTTCACTATGGCTACACCTTC.